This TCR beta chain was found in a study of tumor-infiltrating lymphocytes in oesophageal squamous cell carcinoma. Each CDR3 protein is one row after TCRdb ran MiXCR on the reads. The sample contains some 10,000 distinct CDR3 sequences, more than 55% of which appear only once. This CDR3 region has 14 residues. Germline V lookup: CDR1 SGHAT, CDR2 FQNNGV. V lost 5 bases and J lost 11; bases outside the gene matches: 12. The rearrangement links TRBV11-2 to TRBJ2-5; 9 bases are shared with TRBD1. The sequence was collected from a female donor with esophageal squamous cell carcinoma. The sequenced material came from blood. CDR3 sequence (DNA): TGTGCCAGCAGCCAAGGGACAGGGTCATGGGAGCAGTACTTC. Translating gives CASSQGTGSWEQYF.